This TCR beta chain was recorded in a study of blood T cells in healthy people across ages. General study points: Diversity of TCR beta per million T cells declined in a roughly linear way with age.

Regarding this clonotype: What it recognizes is unknown.

From germline, CDR1 is LGHNA and CDR2 YNFKEQ. The CDR3 length is 16 residues. V lost 4 bases and J lost 4, with 16 bases in between. Primed by a sample-barcoded 5' primer and a J-beta primer mix, a second PCR proceeded for 7 to 11 cycles. TCRdb reanalysed the 5' RACE reads using MiXCR and keeps one entry per CDR3 protein. Found here are some 780,000 distinct CDR3 sequences, roughly three fifths of them singletons; the top ten hold roughly 25%. Specimen: blood. The sequence came from a man aged 35 to 55 in good health. The chain uses TRBV4-2 and TRBJ2-2; D is possibly TRBD1 (6 bases). The CDR3 is CASSPVGGGGTGELFF. The CDR3 nucleotides read TGTGCCAGCAGCCCGGTGGGTGGGGGCGGCACCGGGGAGCTGTTTTTT.